The rows below give T cell receptor beta chains drawn from one sample of a study of shared clonotypes between healthy human individuals. Clones were sequenced by immunoSEQ multiplex PCR, and TCRdb holds only the in-frame ones, with some missing. The data hold about 2 million clones, with over 85% observed a single time. Material for sequencing was naive CD4+ T cells sorted from blood. These receptors were taken from a man aged 18 to 35 in good health. Each CDR3 is given with its conserved first and last residue. The D gene is left open where the match is weak. Clone size is stated in some rows and not others, as once, few, many or a class when expanded.

size	J	V	D	DNA	CDR3
NA	TRBJ1-2	TRBV28	NA	TGTGCCAGCAGGAGTCCAGGAAGCTATGGCTACACCTTC	CASRSPGSYGYTF
NA	TRBJ2-1	TRBV7-2	NA	TGTGCCAGCAGCCCCCGGGGGAGGCGGGGGCGGAACAATGAGCAGTTCTTC	CASSPRGRRGRNNEQFF
NA	TRBJ2-3	TRBV7-6	NA	TGTGCCAGCAGCTTAGGCCCTCTAGACACAGATACGCAGTATTTT	CASSLGPLDTDTQYF
NA	TRBJ2-7	TRBV28	TRBD1	TGTGCCAGCACTTTTACGACAGGGTTGAACGAGCAGTACTTC	CASTFTTGLNEQYF
NA	TRBJ2-7	TRBV30	NA	TGTGCCTGGAGTGTAAGTTATAGAGTAAACCTCCCCTACGAGCAGTACTTC	CAWSVSYRVNLPYEQYF
NA	TRBJ2-2	TRBV30	NA	TGTGCCTGGAGTAGGGCAGATTACCTGAACACCGGGGAGCTGTTTTTT	CAWSRADYLNTGELFF
NA	TRBJ2-2	TRBV27	NA	TGTGCCAGCAGCTGGAGAGGCGACACCGGGGAGCTGTTTTTT	CASSWRGDTGELFF
NA	TRBJ1-2	TRBV28	TRBD1	TGTGCCAGCAGTCCCCCTGCAGGGACAGGGTTGGGCTATGGCTACACCTTC	CASSPPAGTGLGYGYTF
NA	TRBJ2-4	TRBV6-5	NA	TGTGCCAGCAGCAAAACGAGGACAGCCAAAAACATTCAGTACTTC	CASSKTRTAKNIQYF
NA	TRBJ1-5	TRBV5-1	NA	TGCGCCAGCAGCCCGGGCTTCACCGGCAATCAGCCCCAGCATTTT	CASSPGFTGNQPQHF
NA	TRBJ1-5	TRBV7-8	NA	TGTGCCAGCAGCTTAGCGGGCCAGGGGAATCAGCCCCAGCATTTT	CASSLAGQGNQPQHF
NA	TRBJ2-1	TRBV6-1	NA	TGTGCCAGCACCCCGGGACAAGGTCTCCTTAAGCAGTTCTTC	CASTPGQGLLKQFF
few	TRBJ1-2	TRBV28	TRBD1	TGTGCCAGCACAGGGGGCAGTGACTATGGCTACACCTTC	CASTGGSDYGYTF
NA	TRBJ2-1	TRBV5-1	TRBD2	TGCGCCAGCAGCCCAAGGCGGGGGGCCAAGAATGAGCAGTTCTTC	CASSPRRGAKNEQFF
NA	TRBJ1-4	TRBV7-9	NA	TGTGCCAGCAGCTTAATACAGAATGAAAAACTGTTTTTT	CASSLIQNEKLFF
NA	TRBJ2-7	TRBV18	TRBD2	TGTGCCAGCTCACCTCCGGGACTAGGGGGATCCGAGCAGTACTTC	CASSPPGLGGSEQYF
NA	TRBJ2-7	TRBV5-1	TRBD1	TGCGCCAGCAGCCTCGGGACAGAGGGGACCTACGAGCAGTACTTC	CASSLGTEGTYEQYF
NA	TRBJ1-1	TRBV5-6	NA	TGTGCCAGCAGCCCCCCCCTAGGTCTTCACACTGAAGCTTTCTTT	CASSPPLGLHTEAFF
NA	TRBJ2-5	TRBV30	NA	TGTGCCTGGCAGGGAGGGGGTCAAGAGACCCAGTACTTC	CAWQGGGQETQYF
NA	TRBJ1-2	TRBV6-5	TRBD1	TGTGCCAGCAGTCCCTCAGGGGGGGGCGGCTACACCTTC	CASSPSGGGGYTF
NA	TRBJ1-5	TRBV6-1	NA	TGTGCCAGCAGTGTTGAAGGGAAGAATCAGCCCCAGCATTTT	CASSVEGKNQPQHF
NA	TRBJ1-1	TRBV6-5	NA	TGTGCCAGCAGTTACTCGGCCACCCCAGGGCCTGAAGCTTTCTTT	CASSYSATPGPEAFF
NA	TRBJ2-1	TRBV7-2	NA	TGTGCCAGCAGCTTAGTTGGCGGAGCCCCGGTCTGGTATGAGCAGTTCTTC	CASSLVGGAPVWYEQFF
NA	TRBJ2-5	TRBV7-2	NA	TGTGCCACTGTCCTAGGAGGAGAGACCCAGTACTTC	CATVLGGETQYF
once	TRBJ2-2	TRBV10-3	NA	TGTGCCATCAGTGAGTTGGGGACACCTTTCACGGCCGGGGAGCTGTTTTTT	CAISELGTPFTAGELFF
NA	TRBJ2-2	TRBV4-2	TRBD2	TGTGCCAGCAGCCAAGAGAGGACGACTAGCGGCGGGGAGCTGTTTTTT	CASSQERTTSGGELFF
NA	TRBJ1-6	TRBV6-5	NA	TGTGCCAGCAGTGGACCTACGCCACCCCTCCACTTT	CASSGPTPPLHF